A single TCR beta chain is shown here with its context. The data were obtained in a study of blood T cell repertoires in COVID-19. Clones were sequenced by immunoSEQ multiplex PCR, and TCRdb holds only the in-frame ones, with some missing. The table shows about 160,000 clones, with about 91% occurring only once. The sample taken for sequencing was peripheral blood. The receptor was derived from a woman aged 60-75 years who had recovered from COVID-19.

The CDR3 reads CASSSRGWDEQFF. In DNA, the CDR3 is TGTGCCAGCAGTTCACGCGGGTGGGATGAGCAGTTCTTC. The rearrangement uses TRBV12-3 or TRBV12-4 and TRBJ2-1, with D possibly TRBD2 on 5 matching bases. CDR3 size: 13 residues. V was trimmed by 4 bases and J by 8 bases, leaving 12 bases between them.